The 32 T cell receptor beta chains listed next were all sequenced from one sample in a study of identical twins. TCRdb fed the 5' RACE reads into MiXCR, producing one record per CDR3 protein. The data show 1.5 million to 2 million distinct CDR3 sequences, with around 29% seen just once and around 0.25% held by the top ten. Sequenced sample: cord blood. The receptor set was obtained from a newborn girl in good health.

The sample holds a few counts of this clonotype. CDR3 region: CASSYGGSVTSNQPQHF. DNA for the CDR3: TGTGCCAGCAGTTATGGAGGATCCGTTACCTCCAATCAGCCCCAGCATTTT. The gene calls are TRBV6-6 and TRBJ1-5; D is ambiguous. V was trimmed by 3 bases and J by 3 bases, leaving 18 bases between them. This CDR3 is 17 amino acids long. Germline loops: CDR1 MNHNY, CDR2 SVGAGI (reference sequence).

This chain joins TRBV3-1 and TRBJ2-3, with unresolved D. Trimming removed 0 bases at V and 8 bases at J, with 15 bases between. In germline, CDR1 is LGHDT, CDR2 YNNKEL (reference sequence). The CDR3 runs 15 residues. This CDR3 is CASSQEPPVGSTQYF. The CDR3 region has the DNA TGTGCCAGCAGCCAAGAGCCCCCGGTCGGAAGTACGCAGTATTTT.

V is TRBV5-4 and J is TRBJ1-2, with D possibly being TRBD1 (5 bases). Germline V gene data show CDR1 as SGHNT and CDR2 as YYREEE (reference sequence). The CDR3 spans 15 residues. V lost 4 bases and J 8 bases, leaving 21 bases between the germline ends. For the CDR3, the DNA is TGTGCCAGCAGCCCAAGGTCTCTCGCAGAGGGGGGCTACACCTTC. Protein product: CASSPRSLAEGGYTF.

The V and J genes are TRBV20-1 and TRBJ2-1, with D possibly matching TRBD2 (6 bases). Trimming removed 0 bases from V and 6 bases from J, with 15 bases in between. CDR3 length: 15 amino acids. Germline V gives CDR1 DFQATT, CDR2 SNEGSKA (reference sequence). The CDR3: CSARDRRLGLNEQFF. The CDR3 region has the DNA TGCAGTGCTAGAGATCGGAGACTAGGCCTCAATGAGCAGTTCTTC.

The V call is TRBV27, the J call TRBJ2-2; weak D call: TRBD1 (5 bases). Germline CDR1 and CDR2: MNHEY and SMNVEV (reference sequence). This CDR3 is 14 amino acids long. V was clipped by 7 bases and J by 1 base, with 10 bases between them. The CDR3 sequence is CASTGLKNTGELFF. DNA for the CDR3: TGTGCCAGCACAGGGCTAAAGAACACCGGGGAGCTGTTTTTT.

The rearrangement joins TRBV20-1 to TRBJ1-2; D is ambiguous. V was pared by 1 base and J by 1 base, with 16 bases between. The CDR3 is 16 residues long. Per germline, CDR1 DFQATT and CDR2 SNEGSKA (reference sequence). The DNA of the CDR3 is TGCAGTGCTAGAGGTAGCGGTGAAGGGAATAACTATGGCTACACCTTC. It is translated as CSARGSGEGNNYGYTF.

Only a few counts were recorded for this clonotype. V usage is TRBV6-5 and J usage is TRBJ2-5; weak D call: TRBD2 (5 bases). The CDR3 contains 14 residues. Germline lookup yields CDR1 MNHEY and CDR2 SVGAGI. Trimming removed 3 bases at V and 3 bases at J, with 11 bases between. The CDR3 sequence: CASSYPSGKETQYF. For the CDR3, the DNA is TGTGCCAGCAGTTATCCTTCGGGGAAAGAGACCCAGTACTTC.

The V and J genes are TRBV5-1 and TRBJ2-7, with 8 bases identical to TRBD2. The CDR3 totals 16 residues. V shed 2 bases and J 1 base; nucleotides not matched to a gene: 8. Germline assignment: CDR1 SGHRS and CDR2 YFSETQ. Here the CDR3 reads CASSLKLAGSSYEQYF. The CDR3 nucleotides are TGCGCCAGCAGCTTAAAGCTAGCGGGCTCATCCTACGAGCAGTACTTC.

V usage is TRBV7-2 and J usage is TRBJ1-5; D not certain. Per the germline V gene, CDR1 is SGHTA and CDR2 is FQGNSA. Trimming stripped 2 bases from V and 2 bases from J, with 7 bases between. The CDR3 has 14 residues. The CDR3, as DNA: TGTGCCAGCAGCTTATGGTCAGGCAATCAGCCCCAGCATTTT. It is translated as CASSLWSGNQPQHF. Drawing the rest from reference TRBV7-2 and TRBJ1-5, the complete variable domain is GAGVSQSPSNKVTEKGKDVELRCDPISGHTALYWYRQSLGQGLEFLIYFQGNSAPDKSGLPSDRFSAERTGGSVSTLTIQRTQQEDSAVYLCASSLWSGNQPQHFGDGTRLSIL.

This clonotype was seen a few times. V usage is TRBV12-5 and J usage is TRBJ2-1, with TRBD2 as a possible D gene (5 bases). Germline CDR1 LGHNT, CDR2 FRNRAP. The V gene lost 1 base and the J gene lost 0 bases, with 13 bases spanning the gap. The CDR3 has 17 amino acids. The CDR3 here is CASGLGREGSSYNEQFF. The DNA of the CDR3 is TGTGCTAGTGGTTTGGGACGGGAAGGTAGCTCCTACAATGAGCAGTTCTTC.

The V gene is TRBV7-9, the J gene TRBJ1-2; TRBD1 might be the D (6 bases). The CDR3 totals 16 residues. Germline V gene data show CDR1 as SEHNR and CDR2 as FQNEAQ (reference sequence). Trimming left V 4 bases short and J 2 bases short, with 17 bases between. The CDR3 is CASSYPLQGANYGYTF. The CDR3 DNA follows: TGTGCCAGCAGCTACCCCTTACAGGGAGCCAACTATGGCTACACCTTC.

V is TRBV5-1 and J is TRBJ1-1; tentative D call: TRBD1 (5 bases). Trimming removed 0 bases from V and 1 base from J, with 10 bases in between. The germline V gene has CDR1 SGHRS and CDR2 YFSETQ. This CDR3 contains 15 residues. This chain's CDR3 is CASSLELGQNTEAFF. The CDR3 DNA follows: TGCGCCAGCAGCTTGGAGCTCGGACAGAACACTGAAGCTTTCTTT.

This clonotype was detected only once. V usage is TRBV20-1 and J usage is TRBJ1-5, with unresolved D. The CDR3 contains 13 residues. V was pared by 4 bases and J by 2 bases, with 9 bases between. Germline values: CDR1 DFQATT, CDR2 SNEGSKA (reference sequence). As DNA, the CDR3 is TGCAGTGCTAAGGGTTTGGGCAATCAGCCCCAGCATTTT. It yields the protein CSAKGLGNQPQHF.

The chain combines TRBV10-1 with TRBJ2-3; no definite D call. The CDR3 contains 15 residues. The germline V and J ends were trimmed by 0 bases and 4 bases, with 11 bases remaining between them. The V gene's germline CDR1 is WNHNN and CDR2 SYGVQD (reference sequence). CDR3 in amino acids: CASSESGVSADTQYF. CDR3 DNA sequence: TGCGCCAGCAGTGAGTCGGGCGTCAGCGCAGATACGCAGTATTTT.

The table lists this clonotype with a few counts. The chain combines TRBV9 with TRBJ2-1, with D tentatively TRBD1 or TRBD2 (5 bases each). Germline-derived CDR1 and CDR2 are SGDLS and YYNGEE. The CDR3 has 16 residues. Trimming stripped 0 bases from V and 0 bases from J, with 10 bases between. CDR3 in amino acids: CASSVGGSLSYNEQFF. The CDR3 nucleotides read TGTGCCAGCAGCGTAGGGGGGTCCCTCTCCTACAATGAGCAGTTCTTC.

This chain connects TRBV11-2 to TRBJ1-1; D is uncertain. CDR3 size: 12 residues. Germline V lookup: CDR1 SGHAT, CDR2 FQNNGV. V was pared by 1 base and J by 7 bases, with 7 bases between. The CDR3 coding sequence is TGTGCCAGCAGCTTAGGGAGGTATGAAGCTTTCTTT. Protein sequence: CASSLGRYEAFF.

A remark on this clonotype: A single base separates this from a much larger clone, so it may be a read error. V usage is TRBV29-1 and J usage is TRBJ2-1, with TRBD2 matching over 8 bases. Germline V gives CDR1 SQVTM, CDR2 ANQGSEA. This CDR3 spans 12 amino acids. The J segment lost 13 bases and the V segment lost 6 bases, leaving 11 bases of the junction unmatched. CDR3 in amino acids: CSVVTSVFIQFF. The CDR3 coding sequence is TGCAGCGTCGTGACTAGCGTTTTCATTCAGTTCTTC.

The V gene is TRBV10-3, the J gene TRBJ2-7; 15 nucleotides align to TRBD2. The V gene end was trimmed by 2 bases and the J gene end by 3 bases; junction bases not matched to a gene: 5. The CDR3 totals 17 residues. Germline values: CDR1 ENHRY, CDR2 SYGVKD. CDR3 sequence reads: CAISEPGLAGGNYEQYF. DNA of the CDR3: TGTGCCATCAGTGAGCCCGGACTAGCGGGAGGGAACTACGAGCAGTACTTC.

This chain connects TRBV7-9 to TRBJ1-4, with 8 nucleotides matching TRBD1. The CDR3 loop spans 15 amino acids. The germline gives CDR1 SEHNR, CDR2 FQNEAQ (reference sequence). Trimming took 5 bases from V and 6 from J; bases not matched to a gene: 8. The CDR3 reads CASSGGQAPDEKLFF. In nucleotides, the CDR3 is TGTGCCAGCAGCGGGGGACAGGCCCCCGATGAAAAACTGTTTTTT.

This clonotype showed up many times. J is TRBJ2-7 and V is TRBV28; D unclear. CDR3 length: 15 amino acids. Trimming stripped 1 base from V and 0 bases from J, with 10 bases between. Germline CDR1 reads MDHEN; CDR2 reads SYDVKM. The DNA for the CDR3 is TGTGCCAGCAGTTTATTGGGCAGGAGCTCCTACGAGCAGTACTTC. Amino acid sequence: CASSLLGRSSYEQYF. The full variable domain, rest sourced from reference TRBV28 and TRBJ2-7, is DVKVTQSSRYLVKRTGEKVFLECVQDMDHENMFWYRQDPGLGLRLIYFSYDVKMKEKGDIPEGYSVSREKKERFSLILESASTNQTSMYLCASSLLGRSSYEQYFGPGTRLTVT.

The V gene is TRBV6-1, the J gene TRBJ1-1; 7 bases map to TRBD1. The CDR3 is 14 amino acids. V was clipped by 7 bases and J by 7 bases; unmatched bases: 12. Germline assignment: CDR1 MNHNS and CDR2 SASEGT. This CDR3 reads CASTQVRGTGEAFF. For the CDR3, the DNA is TGTGCCAGCACTCAGGTCAGGGGGACGGGTGAAGCTTTCTTT.

This chain connects TRBV20-1 to TRBJ2-1, with 10 bases that match TRBD2. Germline V gene lookup returns CDR1 DFQATT and CDR2 SNEGSKA (reference sequence). V lost 2 bases and J lost 7; bases outside the gene matches: 5. This CDR3 comprises 14 residues. CDR3 loop: CSARLAGALNEQFF. In nucleotides, the CDR3 is TGCAGTGCTAGACTAGCGGGGGCCCTTAATGAGCAGTTCTTC.

The chain has TRBV4-2 and TRBJ2-2; possible D gene TRBD2, 6 bases. V gave up 2 bases and J gave up 3 bases, with 13 bases separating them. The CDR3 extends over 16 amino acids. Germline V lookup: CDR1 LGHNA, CDR2 YNFKEQ. The CDR3 region is CASSQIGEVDTGELFF. Written as DNA, the CDR3 is TGTGCCAGCAGCCAAATCGGGGAGGTGGACACCGGGGAGCTGTTTTTT.

The chain is built from TRBV12-5 and TRBJ1-3; 9 nucleotides align to TRBD1. The CDR3 runs to 16 residues. Germline CDR1 reads LGHNT; CDR2 reads FRNRAP. V gave up 7 bases and J gave up 0 bases; unmatched junction bases: 7. The CDR3 sequence: CASAPGQGLSGNTIYF. The CDR3 DNA reads TGTGCTAGTGCCCCGGGACAGGGCCTCTCTGGAAACACCATATATTTT.

This clonotype was detected only a few times. The chain carries TRBV7-9 and TRBJ2-5; tentatively, D is TRBD1 or TRBD2 (7 bases each). Per germline, CDR1 SEHNR and CDR2 FQNEAQ (reference sequence). CDR3 length equals 13 residues. V was cut by 0 bases and J by 9 bases, with 11 bases left in between. CDR3 bases: TGTGCCAGCAGCTTAGCACAGGGGAGGGCCCAGTACTTC. Protein sequence: CASSLAQGRAQYF.

As to this clonotype: At one end, the junction sequence differs from germline, possibly due to a read error. The V gene is TRBV4-2, the J gene TRBJ2-3; D uncertain. CDR1 is LGHNA and CDR2 is YNFKEQ in the germline V gene. The CDR3 loop spans 12 amino acids. The CDR3 sequence: CASRQELDTQYF. The CDR3 coding sequence is TGTGCCAGCAGGCAAGAGCTAGATACGCAGTATTTT.

This rearrangement joins TRBV4-2 to TRBJ2-3; D unclear. Germline CDR1 LGHNA, CDR2 YNFKEQ. Deletions cut 4 bases from V and 0 bases from J, with 17 bases between. The CDR3 consists of 17 residues. The CDR3 protein is CASSPYSGSLSTDTQYF. CDR3 in DNA: TGTGCCAGCAGCCCCTATTCGGGCTCCTTGAGCACAGATACGCAGTATTTT.

This clonotype has ten or more counts. The V call is TRBV2, the J call TRBJ2-1; 12 bases are shared with TRBD2. This CDR3 comprises 20 residues. Germline V lookup: CDR1 SNHLY, CDR2 FYNNEI. V lost 3 bases, J lost 0 bases, and 12 bases stayed unmatched. CDR3 protein: CASSDWATTSGGSSYNEQFF. The CDR3 DNA follows: TGTGCCAGCAGTGACTGGGCGACTACTAGCGGGGGGAGCTCCTACAATGAGCAGTTCTTC.

The rearrangement uses TRBV6-5 and TRBJ2-1; 9 nucleotides align to TRBD1. V gave up 3 bases and J gave up 4 bases; unmatched junction bases: 4. Germline CDR1 MNHEY, CDR2 SVGAGI. The CDR3 is 15 residues long. The DNA of the CDR3 is TGTGCCAGCAGTTATTGGACAGGGGAGTACAATGAGCAGTTCTTC. The encoded protein is CASSYWTGEYNEQFF.

The chain joins TRBV28 to TRBJ2-4, with a tentative D call TRBD1 (6 bases). The end of the DNA is better explained by TRBJ2-7, so the J call may be wrong. This CDR3 region has 13 residues. CDR1 and CDR2 from the germline V gene are MDHEN and SYDVKM. The chain's CDR3 is CASLPQGIHEQYF. Written as DNA, the CDR3 is TGTGCCAGCCTCCCACAGGGAATCCACGAGCAGTACTTC.

This chain links TRBV20-1 with TRBJ2-2; the D gene is possibly TRBD2 (5 bases). This CDR3 region has 15 residues. V dropped 6 bases and J dropped 2 bases, with 16 bases sitting between them. The V gene's germline CDR1 is DFQATT and CDR2 SNEGSKA (reference sequence). The DNA for the CDR3 is TGCAGTGCGTGGCTAGCAAGATTAAACACCGGGGAGCTGTTTTTT. Translating it yields CSAWLARLNTGELFF.

This clonotype was recorded many times. The chain links TRBV4-2 to TRBJ1-4, with D hard to call. The germline V gene encodes CDR1 LGHNA and CDR2 YNFKEQ. The CDR3 is 13 amino acids. V lost 2 bases and J lost 0, with 1 base in between. The CDR3 loop reads CASSQTTNEKLFF. As DNA, the CDR3 is TGTGCCAGCAGCCAAACAACTAATGAAAAACTGTTTTTT.